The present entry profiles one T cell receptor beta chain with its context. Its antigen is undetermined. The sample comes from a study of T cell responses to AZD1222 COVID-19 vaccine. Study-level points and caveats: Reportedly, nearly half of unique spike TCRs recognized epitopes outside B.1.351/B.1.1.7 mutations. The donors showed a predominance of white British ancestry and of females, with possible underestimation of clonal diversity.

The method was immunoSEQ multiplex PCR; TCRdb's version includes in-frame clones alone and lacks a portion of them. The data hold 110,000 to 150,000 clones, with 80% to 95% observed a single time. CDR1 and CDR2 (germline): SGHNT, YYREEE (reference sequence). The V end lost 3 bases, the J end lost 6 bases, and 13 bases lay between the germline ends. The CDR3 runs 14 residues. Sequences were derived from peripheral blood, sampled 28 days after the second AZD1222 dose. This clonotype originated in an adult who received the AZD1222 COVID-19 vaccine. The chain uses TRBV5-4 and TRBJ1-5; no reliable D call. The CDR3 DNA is TGTGCCAGCAGCTCAGGCGGAGACCCTCAGCCCCAGCATTTT. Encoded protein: CASSSGGDPQPQHF.